A selection of T cell receptor beta chains follows, all from one sample in a study of CD8 T cells in ankylosing spondylitis. TCRdb processed the 5' RACE reads anew with MiXCR; each CDR3 protein has one entry. The sample shows 100,000 to 150,000 distinct CDR3 sequences, 6% to 8.5% of them seen only once. Sample: blood, either unsorted or a sorted T cell fraction (not recorded which). Receptors originate from a male donor with ankylosing spondylitis or in good health (not recorded which). Each CDR3 is given with its conserved first and last residue. A D gene is named only where the DNA matches it firmly. Clone sizes are given selectively: once, few, many, or a class where the clone is expanded.

V,D,size,J,CDR3,DNA
TRBV29-1,TRBD1,many,TRBJ2-1,CSVSTRQGVHNEQFF,TGCAGCGTTTCAACCCGACAGGGGGTGCACAATGAGCAGTTCTTC
TRBV7-9,-,many,TRBJ2-1,CASGLGNNEQFF,TGTGCCAGCGGCCTCGGGAACAATGAGCAGTTCTTC
TRBV20-1,TRBD1,many,TRBJ2-5,CSAGQGGETQYF,TGCAGTGCAGGACAGGGGGGAGAGACCCAGTACTTC
TRBV7-2,-,many,TRBJ2-4,CASSFRGIAKNIQYF,TGTGCCAGCAGCTTCAGGGGAATCGCCAAAAACATTCAGTACTTC
TRBV10-2,-,-,TRBJ1-4,CASSESLTAAEKLFF,TGCGCCAGCAGTGAGTCGCTGACAGCGGCGGAAAAACTGTTTTTT
TRBV12-3/TRBV12-4,-,many,TRBJ2-1,CASSRGTSGHNEQFF,TGTGCCAGCAGCCGCGGGACTTCGGGCCACAATGAGCAGTTCTTC
TRBV5-1,-,many,TRBJ2-3,CASSPGTHTDTQYF,TGCGCCAGCAGCCCGGGGACTCACACAGATACGCAGTATTTT
TRBV20-1,TRBD2,many,TRBJ2-7,CSASGLAGVEQYF,TGCAGTGCTTCGGGACTAGCGGGAGTGGAGCAGTACTTC
TRBV20-1,-,many,TRBJ1-2,CSATGPGNDYGYTF,TGCAGTGCCACGGGCCCAGGGAATGACTATGGCTACACCTTC
TRBV7-2,TRBD2,-,TRBJ2-2,CASSPGLAGGLGGELFF,TGTGCCAGCAGCCCAGGACTAGCGGGGGGACTCGGCGGGGAGCTGTTTTTT
TRBV20-1,TRBD1,many,TRBJ1-6,CSATILGQGNSPLHF,TGCAGTGCTACGATCCTGGGACAGGGGAATTCACCCCTCCACTTT
TRBV20-1,-,many,TRBJ2-7,CSASYAGGGGYEQYF,TGCAGTGCTAGTTATGCTGGGGGCGGAGGCTACGAGCAGTACTTC
TRBV18,TRBD2,many,TRBJ2-5,CASSLLTSGDPQETQYF,TGTGCCAGCTCACTTCTTACTAGCGGGGACCCACAAGAGACCCAGTACTTC
TRBV12-3/TRBV12-4,-,many,TRBJ1-1,CASSWRTEAFF,TGTGCCAGCAGCTGGAGGACTGAAGCTTTCTTT
TRBV24-1,-,many,TRBJ2-1,CATSEDYNEQFF,TGTGCCACCAGTGAGGATTACAATGAGCAGTTCTTC
TRBV9,TRBD1,many,TRBJ2-2,CASSPGTGGNTGELFF,TGTGCCAGCAGCCCGGGGACAGGGGGGAACACCGGGGAGCTGTTTTTT
TRBV20-1,-,many,TRBJ2-5,CSAGRTEGQKETQYF,TGCAGTGCTGGGAGGACTGAGGGACAGAAAGAGACCCAGTACTTC
TRBV12-3/TRBV12-4,-,many,TRBJ1-1,CASSPGTVTEAFF,TGTGCCAGCAGTCCCGGAACGGTTACTGAAGCTTTCTTT
TRBV4-1,-,many,TRBJ2-7,CASSHPVSDEQYF,TGCGCCAGCAGCCATCCGGTCTCGGACGAGCAGTACTTC
TRBV19,-,many,TRBJ2-3,CASSINRKATTDTQYF,TGTGCCAGTAGTATTAATCGGAAGGCCACCACAGATACGCAGTATTTT
TRBV12-3/TRBV12-4,TRBD2,many,TRBJ2-6,CASSLVLAGPGANVLTF,TGTGCCAGCAGTTTGGTTTTAGCGGGACCTGGGGCCAACGTCCTGACTTTC
TRBV5-1,-,many,TRBJ1-6,CASSLGTAYNSPLHF,TGCGCCAGCAGCTTGGGGACAGCTTATAATTCACCCCTCCACTTT
TRBV2,-,-,TRBJ2-1,CASKDSHLAGEQFF,TGTGCCAGCAAGGATTCTCACCTAGCAGGGGAGCAGTTCTTC
TRBV20-1,TRBD1,many,TRBJ1-5,CSATLDRGINQPQHF,TGCAGTGCTACCCTGGACAGGGGGATCAATCAGCCCCAGCATTTT
TRBV5-1,-,many,TRBJ1-1,CASSLVLAPDEAFF,TGCGCCAGCAGCTTGGTCCTGGCTCCCGATGAAGCTTTCTTT
TRBV12-3/TRBV12-4,TRBD2,many,TRBJ2-4,CASSPILANIQYF,TGTGCCAGCAGTCCTATACTAGCGAACATTCAGTACTTC
TRBV20-1,TRBD2,many,TRBJ2-2,CSAERESNTGELFF,TGCAGTGCTGAGCGGGAGTCGAACACCGGGGAGCTGTTTTTT
TRBV14,-,-,TRBJ2-2,CASSQDGGIGRELFF,TGTGCCAGCAGCCAAGATGGGGGGATCGGCAGGGAGCTGTTTTTT
TRBV30,-,many,TRBJ2-2,CAWIQQGNTGELFF,TGTGCCTGGATTCAACAGGGAAACACCGGGGAGCTGTTTTTT
TRBV30,TRBD1,many,TRBJ2-1,CAWSVGQGVVNNEQFF,TGTGCCTGGAGTGTAGGACAGGGGGTCGTCAACAATGAGCAGTTCTTC
TRBV12-3/TRBV12-4,-,many,TRBJ2-5,CASSFGGQETQYF,TGTGCCAGCAGTTTCGGCGGCCAAGAGACCCAGTACTTC
TRBV28,-,many,TRBJ1-3,CASTPGGQGGNTIYF,TGTGCCAGCACCCCTGGGGGGCAAGGTGGAAACACCATATATTTT
TRBV6-5,TRBD1,many,TRBJ1-5,CASSYPARDRDNRAQHF,TGTGCCAGCAGTTACCCCGCCCGGGACAGGGACAATCGGGCCCAGCATTTT
TRBV20-1,-,many,TRBJ2-1,CSASGTGPYNEQFF,TGCAGTGCTTCCGGGACGGGTCCCTACAATGAGCAGTTCTTC
TRBV12-3/TRBV12-4,-,-,TRBJ1-2,CASSFVGDLYGYTF,TGTGCCAGCAGTTTTGTGGGAGATCTTTATGGCTACACCTTC
TRBV5-6,-,many,TRBJ2-7,CASRTTGPSPYEQYF,TGTGCCAGCAGAACAACCGGGCCATCCCCCTACGAGCAGTACTTC
TRBV5-1,TRBD2,many,TRBJ2-3,CASSGPPTSGGAPDTQYF,TGCGCCAGCAGCGGACCGCCGACTAGCGGGGGGGCCCCAGATACGCAGTATTTT
TRBV6-1,TRBD2,many,TRBJ2-7,CASSRREDPYEQYF,TGTGCCAGCAGCCGACGGGAGGACCCCTACGAGCAGTACTTC
TRBV20-1,-,many,TRBJ1-1,CSARWRTGSGRRSGEAFF,TGCAGTGCTAGATGGAGAACAGGAAGCGGGAGACGGTCAGGTGAAGCTTTCTTT
TRBV3-1,TRBD2,many,TRBJ2-1,CASSQMVVAGHYNEQFF,TGTGCCAGCAGCCAAATGGTGGTAGCGGGGCATTACAATGAGCAGTTCTTC
TRBV27,-,many,TRBJ1-4,CATRQLGAGEEKLFF,TGTGCCACCCGCCAGCTCGGGGCAGGGGAGGAAAAACTGTTTTTT
TRBV20-1,TRBD2,many,TRBJ2-3,CSAGTSGGGTDTQYF,TGCAGTGCTGGGACTAGCGGGGGTGGCACAGATACGCAGTATTTT
TRBV27,TRBD1,many,TRBJ2-2,CASSSGQGRSGELFF,TGTGCCAGCAGCTCGGGACAGGGTCGGTCCGGGGAGCTGTTTTTT
TRBV6-2/TRBV6-3,TRBD2,many,TRBJ2-7,CASSSWGGPSYEQYF,TGTGCCAGCAGCTCCTGGGGAGGGCCCTCCTACGAGCAGTACTTC
TRBV4-1,-,many,TRBJ1-5,CASSQGQVVGQPQHF,TGCGCCAGCAGCCAAGGACAGGTTGTCGGTCAGCCCCAGCATTTT
TRBV28,-,many,TRBJ2-7,CASWSTSYEQYF,TGTGCCAGCTGGTCGACCTCCTACGAGCAGTACTTC